This T cell receptor (beta chain) was identified during a study of T-cell memory formation after mild COVID-19. Whole-study context: The two donors had largely donor-specific TCR clusters.

Notes on this clonotype: Its antigen is still unknown.

Study results and caveats: SARS-CoV-2 specificity of second-wave clones peaking day 37 was unconfirmed. Contracting clones localized mainly to CM and EM when CD4+ and mainly to EMRA when CD8+.

TCRdb itself ran the 5' RACE reads through MiXCR, one entry per CDR3 protein. This sample yields about 290,000 distinct CDR3 sequences, of which 15% to 20% are seen a single time; 22% belongs to the top ten. The CDR3 has 17 amino acids. Trimming removed 3 bases at V and 1 base at J, with 16 bases between. The germline CDR1 and CDR2 sequences are ENHRY and SYGVKD. The TCR originated in a man younger than 35 who had mild COVID-19 (a few samples of this study predate the infection). Cell type and time point are not known. Sequenced: PBMCs or a T cell subset sorted from them (not recorded which). The chain recombines TRBV10-3 with TRBJ2-1, with D maybe TRBD2 (6 bases). CDR3 amino acids: CAISELGLSFSYNEQFF. Written as DNA, the CDR3 is TGTGCCATCAGTGAATTGGGACTCTCCTTTTCCTACAATGAGCAGTTCTTC.